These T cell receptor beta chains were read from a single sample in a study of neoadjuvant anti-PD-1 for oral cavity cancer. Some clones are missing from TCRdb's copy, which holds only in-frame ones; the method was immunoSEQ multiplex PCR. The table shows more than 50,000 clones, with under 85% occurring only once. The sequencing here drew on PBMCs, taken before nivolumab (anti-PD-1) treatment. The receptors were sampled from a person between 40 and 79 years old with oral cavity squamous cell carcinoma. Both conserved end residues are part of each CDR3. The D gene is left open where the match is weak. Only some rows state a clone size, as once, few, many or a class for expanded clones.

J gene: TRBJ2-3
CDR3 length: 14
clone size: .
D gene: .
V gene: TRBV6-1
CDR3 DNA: TGTGCCAGCAGTGTAGGTCAGGGTTATGGTACGCAGTATTTT
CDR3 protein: CASSVGQGYGTQYF

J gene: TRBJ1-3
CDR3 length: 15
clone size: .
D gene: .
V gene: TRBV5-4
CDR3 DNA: TGTGCCAGCACCCGGGGGGGTGCAAACGGAAACACCATATATTTT
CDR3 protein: CASTRGGANGNTIYF

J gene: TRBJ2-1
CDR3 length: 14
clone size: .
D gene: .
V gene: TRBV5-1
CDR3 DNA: TGCGCCAGCAGCTTGATTGCCCTCCGCGATGAGCAGTTCTTC
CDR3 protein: CASSLIALRDEQFF

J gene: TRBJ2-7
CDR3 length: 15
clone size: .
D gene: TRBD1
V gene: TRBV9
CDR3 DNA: TGTGCCAGCAGCGAAGACAGGGGTGCGACCTACGAGCAGTACTTC
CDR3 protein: CASSEDRGATYEQYF

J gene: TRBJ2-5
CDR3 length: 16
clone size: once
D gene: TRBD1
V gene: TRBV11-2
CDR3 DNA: TGTGCCAGCAGCTTAGATCTTGGGGCCAGGGGGAAGACCCAGTACTTC
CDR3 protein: CASSLDLGARGKTQYF

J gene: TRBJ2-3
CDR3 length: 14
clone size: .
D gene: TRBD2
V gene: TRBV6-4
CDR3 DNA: TGTGCCAGCAGTCCAAGCGGGGTCACAGATACGCAGTATTTT
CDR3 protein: CASSPSGVTDTQYF

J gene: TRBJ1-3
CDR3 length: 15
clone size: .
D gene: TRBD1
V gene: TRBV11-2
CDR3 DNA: TGTGCCAGCAGCGCAGGGACAGTATCTGGAAACACCATATATTTT
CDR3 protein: CASSAGTVSGNTIYF

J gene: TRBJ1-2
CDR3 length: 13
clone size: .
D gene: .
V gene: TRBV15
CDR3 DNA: TGTGCCACCAGCAGGTTGGGGAACTATGGCTACACCTTC
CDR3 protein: CATSRLGNYGYTF

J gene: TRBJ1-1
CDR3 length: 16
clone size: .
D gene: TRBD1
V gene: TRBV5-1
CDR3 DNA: TGCGCCAGCAGCTGGGCAGGGGGCGAAGGGTACACTGAAGCTTTCTTT
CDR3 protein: CASSWAGGEGYTEAFF

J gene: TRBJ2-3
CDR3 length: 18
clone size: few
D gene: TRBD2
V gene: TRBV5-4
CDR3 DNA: TGTGCCAGCAGCTATCGTGCTAGCGGGGCCCTCGGCACAGATACGCAGTATTTT
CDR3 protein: CASSYRASGALGTDTQYF

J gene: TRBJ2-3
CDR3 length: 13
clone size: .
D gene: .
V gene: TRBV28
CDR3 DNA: TGTGCCAGCCTCCAAGGGGGGGAAGCTACGCAGTATTTT
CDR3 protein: CASLQGGEATQYF

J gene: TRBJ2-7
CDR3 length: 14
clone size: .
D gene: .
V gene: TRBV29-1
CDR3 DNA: TGCAGCGTTGGGGGAGAGATTAGCTCCTACGAGCAGTACTTC
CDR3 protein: CSVGGEISSYEQYF

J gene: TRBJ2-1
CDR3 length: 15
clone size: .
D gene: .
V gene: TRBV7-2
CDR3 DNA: TGTGCCAGCAGCCTAGATGAAAGCTCCTACAATGAGCAGTTCTTC
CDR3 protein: CASSLDESSYNEQFF

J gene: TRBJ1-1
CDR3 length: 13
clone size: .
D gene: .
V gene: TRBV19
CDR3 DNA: TGTGCCAGTAGTAATGTAACGGGCACTGAAGCTTTCTTT
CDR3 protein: CASSNVTGTEAFF